Given below is one T cell receptor (beta chain) in context. Germline lookup yields CDR1 SNHLY and CDR2 FYNNEI. The CDR3 sequence is 17 residues long. With 0 bases removed from V and 1 base from J, the gap between germline ends came to 13 bases. The data were produced by immunoSEQ multiplex PCR, yet TCRdb's version contains in-frame clones alone and is incomplete. The top ten hold around 1.1% of the sample, which has millions of clones, about 95% seen once. The naive CD8 fraction comprised CD45RO-negative cells positively selected for CCR7 and excluded terminally differentiated effector memory CD45RA+ cells. This sample is part of a study of shared clonotypes between healthy human individuals.

This chain links TRBV2 with TRBJ1-5; D is ambiguous. The clonotype originates from a man younger than 30 in good health. Sequenced input: naive CD8+ T cells sorted from blood. This CDR3 reads CASSEALFEGSNQPQHF. The CDR3 nucleotides read TGTGCCAGCAGTGAAGCGCTTTTCGAGGGAAGCAATCAGCCCCAGCATTTT.